This TCR beta chain was recorded in a study of Graves' ophthalmopathy and Graves' hyperthyroidism. Overall study findings and caveats: At around 65% sensitivity and over 72% specificity, the model predicted progression of the ophthalmopathy.

Pregnancy or lactation, uncontrolled infections and other autoimmune diseases were grounds for excluding patients. Orbital computed tomography, together with clinical symptoms, serum thyroxine, TRAb and thyroid ultrasound, was used for diagnosis. The CDR3 runs 15 residues. In germline, CDR1 is LGHNA, CDR2 YSLEER. Unmatched junction bases numbered 6, after V lost 1 base and J lost 4 bases. Amplification from RNA transcripts yielded the TCR beta CDR3 regions. Second-round multiplex PCR followed a first-round RT-PCR using HTBI primers. TCRdb reprocessed the multiplex PCR reads with MiXCR, giving one entry per CDR3 protein. The sample records about 210,000 distinct CDR3 sequences, just under 30% being singletons. As for this clonotype: The target antigen is unknown.

The chain is built from TRBV4-3 and TRBJ1-2; 7 bases match TRBD1. The specimen sequenced was peripheral blood. The clonotype comes from a man in his fifties with Graves' ophthalmopathy. As DNA, the CDR3 is TGCGCCAGCAGCCAAGGTCGACAGGGTGTCTATGGCTACACCTTC. This sequence encodes CASSQGRQGVYGYTF.